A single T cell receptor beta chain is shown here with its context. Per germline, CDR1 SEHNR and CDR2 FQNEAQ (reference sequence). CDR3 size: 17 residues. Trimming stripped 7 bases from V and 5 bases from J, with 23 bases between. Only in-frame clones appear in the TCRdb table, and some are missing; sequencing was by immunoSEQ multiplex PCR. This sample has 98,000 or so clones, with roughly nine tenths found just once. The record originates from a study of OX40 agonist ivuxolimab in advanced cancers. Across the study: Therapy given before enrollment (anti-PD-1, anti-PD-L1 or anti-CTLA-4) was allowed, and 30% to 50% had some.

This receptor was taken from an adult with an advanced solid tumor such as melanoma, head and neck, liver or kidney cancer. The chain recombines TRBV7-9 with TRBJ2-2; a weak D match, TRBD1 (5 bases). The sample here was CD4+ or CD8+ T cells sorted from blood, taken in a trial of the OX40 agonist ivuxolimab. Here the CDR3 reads CASIRGNRTRTTGELFF. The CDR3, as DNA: TGTGCCAGCATAAGGGGTAATCGTACCCGAACAACCGGGGAGCTGTTTTTT.